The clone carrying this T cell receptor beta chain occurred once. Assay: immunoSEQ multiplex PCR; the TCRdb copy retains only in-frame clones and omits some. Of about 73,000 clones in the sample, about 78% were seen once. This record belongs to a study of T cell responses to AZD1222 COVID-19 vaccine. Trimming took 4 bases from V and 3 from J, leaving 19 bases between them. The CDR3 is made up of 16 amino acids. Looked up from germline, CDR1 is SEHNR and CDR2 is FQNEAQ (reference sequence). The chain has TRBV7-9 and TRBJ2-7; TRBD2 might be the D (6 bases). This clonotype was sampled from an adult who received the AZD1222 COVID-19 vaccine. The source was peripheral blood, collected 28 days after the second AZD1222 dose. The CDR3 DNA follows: TGTGCCAGCAGCTCCACTTTCGGGGGACGGAGCTACGAGCAGTACTTC. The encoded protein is CASSSTFGGRSYEQYF.